The 18 T cell receptor beta chains below all came from one sample that was sequenced in a study of cytomegalovirus exposure and HLA in healthy donors. Clones were read by immunoSEQ multiplex PCR, and TCRdb kept only the in-frame ones, dropping some. The sample carries about 160,000 clones, approximately 96% recorded once. Material: PBMCs. The origin of the receptors is a woman aged 18-30 years in good health and CMV-seronegative.

J is TRBJ2-7 and V is TRBV7-2, with a weak D call TRBD1 (5 bases). Trimming pared 1 base from V and 6 bases from J, leaving 7 bases between. Germline CDR1 is SGHTA and CDR2 is FQGNSA. CDR3 length equals 12 residues. Written as DNA, the CDR3 is TGTGCCAGCAGCTTAGGTGGGGCCGAGCAGTACTTC. Encoded protein: CASSLGGAEQYF.

This clone was detected only a few times. The chain carries TRBV5-1 and TRBJ1-6; maybe TRBD1 (6 bases). Trimming stripped 7 bases from V and 7 bases from J, with 15 bases between. The CDR3 loop spans 14 amino acids. Looked up from germline, CDR1 is SGHRS and CDR2 is YFSETQ. CDR3 sequence reads: CASRAGDRNSPLHF. The CDR3 region has the DNA TGCGCCAGCCGTGCAGGGGATAGGAATTCACCCCTCCACTTT.

V and J are TRBV6-6 and TRBJ2-3, with 7 bases that match TRBD2. Trimming took 6 bases from V and 1 from J; bases not matched to a gene: 7. CDR3 length: 15 residues. Germline V lookup: CDR1 MNHNY, CDR2 SVGAGI (reference sequence). The CDR3 spells CASRGGFGGTDTQYF. The CDR3 region has the DNA TGTGCCAGCAGGGGGGGGTTTGGTGGCACAGATACGCAGTATTTT.

The chain has TRBV27 and TRBJ2-1; perhaps TRBD1 as D (6 bases). CDR3 length: 15 residues. Trimming shortened V by 5 bases and J by 3 bases, and 14 bases separated the two germline ends. Germline values: CDR1 MNHEY, CDR2 SMNVEV (reference sequence). Here the CDR3 reads CASSPTGDYYNEQFF. DNA of the CDR3: TGTGCCAGCAGTCCGACAGGAGATTACTACAATGAGCAGTTCTTC.

The chain recombines TRBV4-3 with TRBJ1-5; D unresolved. Trimming left V 0 bases short and J 2 bases short, with 8 bases between. The CDR3 spans 15 residues. Per germline, CDR1 LGHNA and CDR2 YSLEER. CDR3 coding DNA: TGCGCCAGCAGCCAAGACTGGGGAGGCAATCAGCCCCAGCATTTT. Its translation: CASSQDWGGNQPQHF.

The V gene is TRBV6-5, the J gene TRBJ1-2; D possibly corresponds to TRBD1 (5 bases). CDR3 length equals 15 residues. The V gene's germline CDR1 is MNHEY and CDR2 SVGAGI. V lost 2 bases and J lost 7, with 17 bases in between. The CDR3 reads CASSYGADLVFGYTF. The CDR3 nucleotides are TGTGCCAGCAGTTACGGGGCAGATTTGGTCTTTGGCTACACCTTC.

The chain has TRBV6-1 and TRBJ2-7; 9 bases fit TRBD1. This CDR3 comprises 14 residues. J was trimmed by 1 base and V by 9 bases; bases with no gene match: 7. The germline V gene encodes CDR1 MNHNS and CDR2 SASEGT. The CDR3 here is CASRDRVRSYEQYF. The CDR3 DNA follows: TGTGCCAGTAGGGACAGGGTTAGGTCCTACGAGCAGTACTTC.

The chain couples TRBV5-6 to TRBJ2-3; 11 bases fit TRBD2. The V and J ends lost 2 bases and 7 bases, in that order; junction bases with no gene match: 9. This CDR3 has 16 amino acids. CDR1 and CDR2 (germline): SGHDT, YYEEEE. CDR3 protein: CASSFELAGGPNTQYF. In DNA, the CDR3 is TGTGCCAGCAGCTTCGAGCTAGCGGGGGGTCCGAATACGCAGTATTTT.

This CDR3 is CASSQATSGGVWEQYF. In DNA, the CDR3 is TGCGCCAGCAGCCAAGCGACTAGCGGGGGGGTCTGGGAGCAGTACTTC. V usage is TRBV4-1 and J usage is TRBJ2-7; 14 bases are a match to TRBD2. The CDR3 consists of 16 residues. Germline CDR1 and CDR2: MGHRA and YSYEKL. V trimming: 1 base; J trimming: 7 bases; junction bases outside the gene matches: 6.

V is TRBV5-1 and J is TRBJ1-6, with D perhaps TRBD1 (5 bases). Looked up from germline, CDR1 is SGHRS and CDR2 is YFSETQ. This CDR3 has 15 residues. The ends were cut back, 0 bases at V and 8 bases at J, with 12 bases in the middle. DNA for the CDR3: TGCGCCAGCAGCTTGGGGGGGGGAAGAGATTCACCCCTCCACTTT. Its protein product is CASSLGGGRDSPLHF.

The rearrangement uses TRBV5-6 and TRBJ1-6; 8 positions match TRBD1. The junction had 4 bases not matched to a gene; V was cut back by 2 bases and J by 6 bases. This CDR3 comprises 15 residues. Looked up from germline, CDR1 is SGHDT and CDR2 is YYEEEE. This CDR3 reads CASSFGQGVNSPLHF. The CDR3 DNA reads as TGTGCCAGCAGCTTTGGACAGGGCGTTAATTCACCCCTCCACTTT.

This clone showed up just once. This sequence joins TRBV5-1 and TRBJ2-1; the match to TRBD2 covers 7 bases. The CDR3 covers 15 residues. Germline CDR1 reads SGHRS; CDR2 reads YFSETQ. With 7 bases clipped from V and 6 bases from J, the junction kept 13 bases outside the gene matches. Here the CDR3 DNA reads TGCGCCAGCTACGAAGGGGCTAGCGGATTCAATGAGCAGTTCTTC. Translation: CASYEGASGFNEQFF.

This chain uses TRBV7-6 with TRBJ2-7; TRBD1 agrees at 8 bases. This CDR3 has 13 residues. With V trimmed by 4 bases and J by 5 bases, 4 bases remained unmatched. CDR1 is SGHVS, CDR2 FNYEAQ, per germline. DNA for the CDR3: TGTGCCAGCAGCTACGGGACAGGAGACGAGCAGTACTTC. It yields the protein CASSYGTGDEQYF.

The sample holds one count of this clone. The rearrangement uses TRBV30 and TRBJ2-2; D gene uncertain. CDR3 size: 14 residues. Trimming stripped 4 bases from V and 5 bases from J, with 14 bases between. The V gene's germline CDR1 is GTSNPN and CDR2 SVGIG (reference sequence). The CDR3 loop is CAWNASRWTGELFF. DNA of the CDR3: TGTGCCTGGAATGCGAGCCGGTGGACCGGGGAGCTGTTTTTT.

This CDR3 reads CASSGGSEGAKTEAFF. DNA of the CDR3: TGTGCCAGCAGCGGGGGTTCTGAGGGGGCTAAGACTGAAGCTTTCTTT. This chain connects TRBV11-2 to TRBJ1-1; TRBD1 agrees at 7 bases. Germline V gene data show CDR1 as SGHAT and CDR2 as FQNNGV. The CDR3 runs 16 residues. Unmatched junction bases numbered 14, after V lost 5 bases and J lost 5 bases.

V and J are TRBV4-2 and TRBJ1-6; D is possibly TRBD1 (5 bases). Deletions cut 0 bases from V and 6 bases from J, with 12 bases between. The germline gives CDR1 LGHNA, CDR2 YNFKEQ. This CDR3 comprises 16 residues. The CDR3 region has the DNA TGTGCCAGCAGCCAAGATCGGCAGGGCCGTAATTCACCCCTCCACTTT. Protein sequence: CASSQDRQGRNSPLHF.

V usage is TRBV4-2 and J usage is TRBJ1-1; a weak D match, TRBD1 (5 bases). Per germline, CDR1 LGHNA and CDR2 YNFKEQ. The germline V and J ends were trimmed by 6 bases and 5 bases, with 16 bases remaining between them. The CDR3 totals 14 residues. In DNA form, the CDR3 reads TGTGCCAGCAGGTTAGGGGATCTGGGGACTGAAGCTTTCTTT. Its protein product is CASRLGDLGTEAFF.

In this sample, this clone turned up once. The rearrangement links TRBV6-6 to TRBJ2-3; TRBD2 aligns across 7 bases. CDR1 and CDR2 (germline): MNHNY, SVGAGI (reference sequence). This CDR3 has 16 residues. J was trimmed by 6 bases and V by 2 bases; bases with no gene match: 11. CDR3 amino acids: CASSYERSGAPDTQYF. The CDR3 nucleotides read TGTGCCAGCAGTTACGAGCGAAGCGGGGCCCCGGATACGCAGTATTTT.